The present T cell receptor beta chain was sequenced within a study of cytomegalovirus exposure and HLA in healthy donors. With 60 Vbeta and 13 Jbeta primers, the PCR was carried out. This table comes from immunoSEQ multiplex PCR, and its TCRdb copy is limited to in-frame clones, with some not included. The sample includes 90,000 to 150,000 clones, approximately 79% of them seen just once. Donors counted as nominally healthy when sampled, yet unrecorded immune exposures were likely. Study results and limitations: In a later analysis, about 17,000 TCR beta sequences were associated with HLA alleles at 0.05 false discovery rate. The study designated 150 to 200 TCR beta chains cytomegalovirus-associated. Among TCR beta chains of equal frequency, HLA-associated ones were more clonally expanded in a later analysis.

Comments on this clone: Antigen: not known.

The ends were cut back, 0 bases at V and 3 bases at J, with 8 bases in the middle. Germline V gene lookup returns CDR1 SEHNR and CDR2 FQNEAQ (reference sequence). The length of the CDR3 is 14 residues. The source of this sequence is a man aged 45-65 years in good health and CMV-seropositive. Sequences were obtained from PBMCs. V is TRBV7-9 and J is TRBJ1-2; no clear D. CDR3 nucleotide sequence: TGTGCCAGCAGCTTAGCATTGAGGGACTATGGCTACACCTTC. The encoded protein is CASSLALRDYGYTF.